Given below is one T cell receptor beta chain in context. No antigen is known for it. Trimming removed 4 bases from V and 0 bases from J; junction bases left unmatched: 11. The CDR3 totals 18 residues. Looked up from germline, CDR1 is ENHRY and CDR2 is SYGVKD. These data belong to a study of OX40 agonist ivuxolimab in advanced cancers. Some clones are missing from TCRdb's copy, which holds only in-frame ones; the method was immunoSEQ multiplex PCR. The sample records just over 50,000 clones, 60% to 80% being singletons. Study-wide findings and caveats: Antigen specificity was not determined for the expanded peripheral T cells.

The specimen was CD4+ or CD8+ T cells sorted from blood, collected in a trial of the OX40 agonist ivuxolimab. The receptor's source is an adult with an advanced solid tumor such as melanoma, head and neck, liver or kidney cancer. The rearrangement links TRBV10-3 to TRBJ2-1; TRBD1 matches 8 bases. The chain's CDR3 is CAISGDRSDRSSYNEQFF. The CDR3 DNA is TGTGCCATCAGTGGGGACAGGTCAGACCGGAGCTCCTACAATGAGCAGTTCTTC.